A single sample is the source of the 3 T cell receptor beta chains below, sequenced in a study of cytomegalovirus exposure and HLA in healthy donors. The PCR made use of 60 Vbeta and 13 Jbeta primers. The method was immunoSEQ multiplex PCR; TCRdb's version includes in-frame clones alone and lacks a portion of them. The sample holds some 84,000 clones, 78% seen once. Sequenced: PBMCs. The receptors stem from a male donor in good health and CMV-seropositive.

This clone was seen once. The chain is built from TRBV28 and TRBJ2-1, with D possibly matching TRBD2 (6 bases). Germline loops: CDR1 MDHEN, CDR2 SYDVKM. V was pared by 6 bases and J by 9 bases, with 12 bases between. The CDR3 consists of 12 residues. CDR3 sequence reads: CASSRESGEQFF. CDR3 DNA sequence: TGTGCCAGCAGCCGGGAGTCGGGTGAGCAGTTCTTC.

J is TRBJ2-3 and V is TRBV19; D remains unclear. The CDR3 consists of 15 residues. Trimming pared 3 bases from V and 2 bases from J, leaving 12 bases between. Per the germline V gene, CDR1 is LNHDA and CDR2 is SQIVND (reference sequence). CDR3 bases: TGTGCCAGTAGTATTTGGAGTCCCCCCACAGATACGCAGTATTTT. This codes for CASSIWSPPTDTQYF. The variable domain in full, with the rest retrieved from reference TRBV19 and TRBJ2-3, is DGGITQSPKYLFRKEGQNVTLSCEQNLNHDAMYWYRQDPGQGLRLIYYSQIVNDFQKGDIAEGYSVSREKKESFPLTVTSAQKNPTAFYLCASSIWSPPTDTQYFGPGTRLTVL.

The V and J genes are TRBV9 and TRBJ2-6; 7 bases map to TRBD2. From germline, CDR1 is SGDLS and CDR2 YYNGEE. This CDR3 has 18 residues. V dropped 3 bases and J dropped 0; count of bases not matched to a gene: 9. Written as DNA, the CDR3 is TGTGCCAGCAGCGGGCCTAGGGCGGGGGACTCTGGGGCCAACGTCCTGACTTTC. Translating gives CASSGPRAGDSGANVLTF.